One T cell receptor (beta chain) is described in this entry. Generated by immunoSEQ multiplex PCR, the TCRdb table keeps only in-frame clones and is missing some. This table holds approximately 100,000 clones, more than 85% found once. These data originate in a study of T cell changes during pregnancy in multiple sclerosis. V lost 5 bases and J 4 bases, leaving 11 bases between the germline ends. There are 13 residues in the CDR3. The V gene's germline CDR1 is MNHEY and CDR2 SMNVEV (reference sequence). The receptor was isolated from a female donor with multiple sclerosis, enrolled in a pregnancy study. The sample here was peripheral blood, taken after pregnancy. The rearrangement uses TRBV27 and TRBJ1-1; D unresolved. The CDR3 spells CASSLFRGTEAFF. As DNA, the CDR3 is TGTGCCAGCAGTCTCTTTCGGGGCACTGAAGCTTTCTTT.